The 9 T cell receptor beta chains given below trace back to one sample, sequenced in a study of early T cells in non-severe SARS-CoV-2 infection. TCRdb reprocessed the 5' RACE reads via MiXCR and lists one record per CDR3 protein. The data hold tens of thousands of distinct CDR3 sequences, with over 15% observed a single time. The sample in question was whole blood, obtained at baseline. These TCRs come from an adult who was a healthcare worker with PCR-confirmed SARS-CoV-2 infection or an uninfected control (not recorded which).

This clonotype was counted at least ten times. The chain carries TRBV11-2 and TRBJ2-7; D gene ambiguous. Germline V lookup: CDR1 SGHAT, CDR2 FQNNGV. Trimming left V 2 bases short and J 5 bases short, with 16 bases between. The CDR3 has 15 residues. This CDR3 is CASSLRAVVPDEQYF. The CDR3 nucleotides are TGTGCCAGCAGCTTACGGGCAGTCGTCCCTGACGAGCAGTACTTC. Supplemented by reference TRBV11-2 and TRBJ2-7, the full variable domain reads EAGVAQSPRYKIIEKRQSVAFWCNPISGHATLYWYQQILGQGPKLLIQFQNNGVVDDSQLPKDRFSAERLKGVDSTLKIQPAKLEDSAVYLCASSLRAVVPDEQYFGPGTRLTVT.

For the CDR3, the DNA is TGTGCCAGCAGTTTTTCGGAGGGTGGGACCAAAAACATTCAGTACTTC. Its translation: CASSFSEGGTKNIQYF. The chain has TRBV7-2 and TRBJ2-4; tentatively, D is TRBD2 (6 bases). Per the germline V gene, CDR1 is SGHTA and CDR2 is FQGNSA. The CDR3 runs to 16 residues. V lost 6 bases and J lost 2, with 17 bases in between.

In this sample, this clonotype turned up a few times. This chain joins TRBV28 and TRBJ2-7; D is possibly TRBD2 (6 bases). The CDR3 extends over 15 amino acids. Germline V gives CDR1 MDHEN, CDR2 SYDVKM. V gave up 6 bases and J gave up 3 bases, with 18 bases separating them. CDR3 nucleotides: TGTGCCAGCAGGGGACGACGGGAGAATCGCTACGAGCAGTACTTC. It translates to CASRGRRENRYEQYF.

V usage is TRBV9 and J usage is TRBJ2-7, with D possibly being TRBD2 (6 bases). Trimming stripped 3 bases from V and 2 bases from J, with 12 bases between. This CDR3 has 14 residues. Per germline, CDR1 SGDLS and CDR2 YYNGEE. CDR3 DNA sequence: TGTGCCAGCAGCGCGGGACTCACCACCTACGAGCAGTACTTC. Amino acids: CASSAGLTTYEQYF.

The chain carries TRBV7-3 and TRBJ2-1, with 11 bases aligning to TRBD2. CDR1 is SGHTA and CDR2 is FQGTGA in the germline V gene. V trimming: 1 base; J trimming: 6 bases; junction bases outside the gene matches: 8. The CDR3 has 17 amino acids. The CDR3 DNA is TGTGCCAGCAGCTTAAGGCCTAGCGGGAGGTTGTGCAATGAGCAGTTCTTC. It translates to CASSLRPSGRLCNEQFF.

This sequence joins TRBV18 and TRBJ2-7, with 9 bases fitting TRBD1. The V segment lost 3 bases and the J segment 6 bases; nucleotides outside the gene matches: 6. Germline lookup yields CDR1 KGHSH and CDR2 LQKENI. CDR3 length equals 14 residues. The CDR3 sequence: CASSPRTGAGEQYF. The DNA for the CDR3 is TGTGCCAGCTCACCCCGGACAGGGGCGGGCGAGCAGTACTTC. Looking up the rest from reference TRBV18 and TRBJ2-7 gives the full variable domain: NAGVMQNPRHLVRRRGQEARLRCSPMKGHSHVYWYRQLPEEGLKFMVYLQKENIIDESGMPKERFSAEFPKEGPSILRIQQVVRGDSAAYFCASSPRTGAGEQYFGPGTRLTVT.

CDR3 amino acids: CAISESANAYEQYF. The CDR3 DNA sequence: TGTGCCATCAGTGAGTCCGCTAACGCTTACGAGCAGTACTTC. V is TRBV10-3 and J is TRBJ2-7; D unresolved. Germline loops: CDR1 ENHRY, CDR2 SYGVKD. V was trimmed by 0 bases and J by 4 bases, leaving 10 bases between them. This CDR3 is built from 14 residues.

The chain employs TRBV15 and TRBJ2-4, with 7 bases aligning to TRBD1. The V gene's germline CDR1 is LNHNV and CDR2 YYDKDF (reference sequence). After removal of 5 bases from V and 3 bases from J, the junction contained 10 bases not matched to a gene. The length of the CDR3 is 16 residues. CDR3 nucleotide sequence: TGTGCCACCAGCGTTTACGGACAGGCCGACAAAAACATTCAGTACTTC. Protein product: CATSVYGQADKNIQYF.

This sequence joins TRBV7-9 and TRBJ1-1; D ambiguous. The germline V gene has CDR1 SEHNR and CDR2 FQNEAQ (reference sequence). Trimming stripped 3 bases from V and 10 bases from J, with 12 bases between. The length of the CDR3 is 12 residues. In DNA form, the CDR3 reads TGTGCCAGCAGCTTCACCCGGACGGTAGCTTTCTTT. It yields the protein CASSFTRTVAFF.